Listed below are T cell receptor beta chains from one sample, sequenced in a study of T cell responses to AZD1222 COVID-19 vaccine. Data came from immunoSEQ multiplex PCR; TCRdb stores just in-frame clones and leaves some out. Of around 80,000 clones in the sample, 75% to 95% were seen once. This specimen consisted of peripheral blood, obtained 28 days after the second AZD1222 dose. The source is an adult who received the AZD1222 COVID-19 vaccine. CDR3s include the opening cysteine and the closing phenylalanine or tryptophan. D genes are given only for firm matches. Size tells how often a clone was seen (once, few, many) or the class of an expanded clone, and some rows leave it out.

V: TRBV29-1
size: .
J: TRBJ2-3
D: TRBD2
CDR3: CSVKPGGVSTDTQYF
DNA: TGCAGCGTTAAACCGGGGGGGGTTAGCACAGATACGCAGTATTTT

V: TRBV6-2/TRBV6-3
size: .
J: TRBJ1-3
D: .
CDR3: CASSYPRQSSGNTIYF
DNA: TGTGCCAGCAGTTACCCGAGACAGAGCTCTGGAAACACCATATATTTT

V: TRBV9
size: .
J: TRBJ1-6
D: TRBD1
CDR3: CASSEGQGFNSPLHF
DNA: TGTGCCAGCAGCGAGGGACAGGGGTTTAATTCACCCCTCCACTTT

V: TRBV18
size: .
J: TRBJ1-2
D: TRBD1
CDR3: CASSPPGQFGYTF
DNA: TGTGCCAGCTCACCACCGGGACAGTTTGGCTACACCTTC

V: TRBV3-1/TRBV3-2
size: .
J: TRBJ2-5
D: .
CDR3: CASSQRDGEETQYF
DNA: TGTGCCAGCAGCCAACGGGACGGAGAAGAGACCCAGTACTTC

V: TRBV28
size: .
J: TRBJ1-1
D: .
CDR3: CASRRQDTEAFF
DNA: TGTGCCAGCAGACGACAGGACACTGAAGCTTTCTTT

V: TRBV9
size: .
J: TRBJ2-2
D: .
CDR3: CASSPSPGANTGELFF
DNA: TGTGCCAGCAGCCCCAGCCCCGGCGCGAACACCGGGGAGCTGTTTTTT

V: TRBV9
size: .
J: TRBJ1-6
D: TRBD1
CDR3: CASSVSGTGVDSPLHF
DNA: TGTGCCAGCAGCGTAAGCGGGACAGGGGTTGATTCACCCCTCCACTTT

V: TRBV28
size: .
J: TRBJ1-2
D: TRBD1
CDR3: CASSGQGAGYTF
DNA: TGTGCCAGCAGCGGACAGGGGGCTGGCTACACCTTC

V: TRBV3-1/TRBV3-2
size: .
J: TRBJ1-6
D: TRBD1
CDR3: CASSQRQGANSPLHF
DNA: TGTGCCAGCAGCCAGAGACAGGGCGCTAATTCACCCCTCCACTTT

V: TRBV5-6
size: .
J: TRBJ1-6
D: TRBD1
CDR3: CASSLNRGSGNSPLHF
DNA: TGTGCCAGCAGCTTAAACAGGGGGTCGGGTAATTCACCCCTCCACTTT

V: TRBV5-1
size: medium-sized
J: TRBJ2-5
D: .
CDR3: CASSLASDGSQETQYF
DNA: TGCGCCAGCAGCTTGGCCTCGGACGGTTCCCAAGAGACCCAGTACTTC

V: TRBV7-6
size: .
J: TRBJ2-7
D: .
CDR3: CASSLQGPPTYEQYF
DNA: TGTGCCAGCAGCTTACAGGGGCCTCCAACCTACGAGCAGTACTTC

V: TRBV9
size: .
J: TRBJ2-3
D: TRBD1
CDR3: CASSKQGALITDTQYF
DNA: TGTGCCAGCAGCAAACAGGGGGCCCTAATCACAGATACGCAGTATTTT

V: TRBV2
size: .
J: TRBJ2-1
D: .
CDR3: CASKAHDNEQFF
DNA: TGTGCCAGCAAGGCCCACGACAATGAGCAGTTCTTC

V: TRBV19
size: .
J: TRBJ1-3
D: .
CDR3: CASSIASEIYF
DNA: TGTGCCAGTAGTATAGCGTCCGAAATATATTTT

V: TRBV28
size: .
J: TRBJ1-6
D: .
CDR3: CASRDGRVSPLHF
DNA: TGTGCCAGTAGGGACGGGAGGGTTTCACCCCTCCACTTT

V: TRBV4-3
size: .
J: TRBJ2-1
D: .
CDR3: CASSQDPGRAGPYNEQFF
DNA: TGCGCCAGCAGCCAAGATCCGGGAAGGGCGGGACCCTACAATGAGCAGTTCTTC

V: TRBV27
size: .
J: TRBJ1-1
D: TRBD1
CDR3: CASYRGNTEAFF
DNA: TGTGCCAGCTACAGGGGGAACACTGAAGCTTTCTTT

V: TRBV28
size: .
J: TRBJ1-1
D: .
CDR3: CASTIYTEAFF
DNA: TGTGCCAGCACCATATACACTGAAGCTTTCTTT

V: TRBV7-8
size: .
J: TRBJ2-1
D: TRBD2
CDR3: CASSLGLAGALSYNEQFF
DNA: TGTGCCAGCAGCTTAGGGCTAGCGGGAGCCCTCTCCTACAATGAGCAGTTCTTC

V: TRBV3-1/TRBV3-2
size: .
J: TRBJ1-4
D: .
CDR3: CASSQEVGVGEKLFF
DNA: TGTGCCAGCAGCCAAGAGGTGGGGGTTGGCGAAAAACTGTTTTTT

V: TRBV10-3
size: .
J: TRBJ2-1
D: TRBD1
CDR3: CAISEHKGQGAVEQFF
DNA: TGTGCCATCAGTGAGCATAAGGGACAGGGGGCCGTTGAGCAGTTCTTC

V: TRBV29-1
size: .
J: TRBJ2-7
D: .
CDR3: CSISQSGYEQYF
DNA: TGCAGCATAAGTCAATCGGGGTACGAGCAGTACTTC